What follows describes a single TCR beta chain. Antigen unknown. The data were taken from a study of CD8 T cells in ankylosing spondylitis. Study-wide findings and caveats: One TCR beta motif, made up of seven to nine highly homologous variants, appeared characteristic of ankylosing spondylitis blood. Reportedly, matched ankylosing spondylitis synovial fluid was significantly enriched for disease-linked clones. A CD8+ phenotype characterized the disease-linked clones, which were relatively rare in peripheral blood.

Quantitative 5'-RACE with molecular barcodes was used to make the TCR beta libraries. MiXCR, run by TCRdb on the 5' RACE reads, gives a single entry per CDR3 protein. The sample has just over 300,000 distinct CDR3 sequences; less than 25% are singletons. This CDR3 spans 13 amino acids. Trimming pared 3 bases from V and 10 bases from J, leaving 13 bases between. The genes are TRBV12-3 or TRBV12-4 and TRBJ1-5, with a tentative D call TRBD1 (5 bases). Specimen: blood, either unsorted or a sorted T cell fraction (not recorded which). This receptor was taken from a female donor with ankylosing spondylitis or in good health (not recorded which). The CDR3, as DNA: TGTGCCAGCAGTTTCACTCCGGGGGATCCCCAGCATTTT. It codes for CASSFTPGDPQHF.